This TCR beta chain was recorded in a study of blood T cell repertoires in COVID-19. The CDR3 runs 13 residues. Trimming took 6 bases from V and 5 from J; bases not matched to a gene: 5. Per germline, CDR1 SGHAT and CDR2 FQNNGV. Across about two dozen US areas, participants ranged in age from roughly 18 to 89 years. The study assigned cohorts using participant-reported clinical history. Sequencing was performed with immunoSEQ multiplex PCR; in TCRdb, only in-frame clones are kept and a portion is missing. Of hundreds of thousands of clones in the sample, approximately 92% were seen once. V is TRBV11-2 and J is TRBJ2-5; 8 positions agree with TRBD2. The clonotype originates from a man aged 25 to 45 who had recovered from COVID-19. Sequences were obtained from PBMCs or T cells enriched from blood (not recorded which). In DNA form, the CDR3 reads TGTGCCAGCAGGGGAGGCGGGAGGGAGACCCAGTACTTC. It translates to CASRGGGRETQYF.